This T cell receptor beta chain was identified in a study of blood T cell repertoires in COVID-19. Overall study: The United States, Italy and Spain supplied acute and convalescent COVID-19 samples. PBMCs, B-cell-depleted T cells, or T cells provided the cDNA or gDNA that made up the material.

This CDR3 is built from 13 residues. The V gene lost 6 bases and the J gene lost 8 bases, with 11 bases spanning the gap. Germline V gene sequence: CDR1 MDHEN, CDR2 SYDVKM. This clone was recorded many times. Source study methods: From reference gene primer amplification, estimates of nucleated cell counts were derived. The table came from immunoSEQ multiplex PCR; TCRdb's copy has only in-frame clones and leaves some out. V and J calls plus clone size are reproduced from that table; the DNA served to infer D and trimming. The data show about 200,000 clones, about 89% seen once. Participant-reported clinical history was the basis for cohort assignment.

The sequence derives from a woman under 30 who had recovered from COVID-19. V and J are TRBV28 and TRBJ1-6; no clear D. Sequencing was done on a sample of PBMCs or T cells enriched from blood (not recorded which). DNA of the CDR3: TGTGCCAGCAGCCAGATTGCTTATTCACCCCTCCACTTT. Translating it yields CASSQIAYSPLHF.